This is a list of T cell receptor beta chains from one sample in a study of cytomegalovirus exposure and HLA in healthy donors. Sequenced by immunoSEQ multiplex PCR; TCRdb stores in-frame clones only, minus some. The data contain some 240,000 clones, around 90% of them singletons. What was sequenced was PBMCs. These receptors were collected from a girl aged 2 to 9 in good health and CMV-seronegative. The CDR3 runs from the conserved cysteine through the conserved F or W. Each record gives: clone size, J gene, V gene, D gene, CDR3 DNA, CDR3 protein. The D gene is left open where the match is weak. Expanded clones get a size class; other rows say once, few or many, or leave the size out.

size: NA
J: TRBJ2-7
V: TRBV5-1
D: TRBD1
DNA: TGCGCCAGCAGCTTGCCCGGGACAGGGACCTACGAGCAGTACTTC
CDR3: CASSLPGTGTYEQYF

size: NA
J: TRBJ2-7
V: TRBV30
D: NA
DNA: TGTGCCTGGAGTGGGGACTGGTCCTACGAGCAGTACTTC
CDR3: CAWSGDWSYEQYF

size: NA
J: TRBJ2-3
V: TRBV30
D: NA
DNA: TGTGCCTGGGGTAGGGGGGATACGCAGTATTTT
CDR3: CAWGRGDTQYF

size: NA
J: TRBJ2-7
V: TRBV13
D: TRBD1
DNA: TGTGCCAGCAGCTGGACCCCGGGACAGGGGTGCGAGCAGTACTTC
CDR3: CASSWTPGQGCEQYF

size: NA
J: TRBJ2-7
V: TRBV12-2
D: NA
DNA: TGTGCAAGTCGCTTAGCGCCAGGTAAGACAGCGACCTACGAGCAGTACTTC
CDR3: CASRLAPGKTATYEQYF

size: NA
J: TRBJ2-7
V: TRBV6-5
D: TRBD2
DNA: TGTGCCAGCAGCCTGAGGACTAGCGGGGGCTACGAGCAGTACTTC
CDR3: CASSLRTSGGYEQYF

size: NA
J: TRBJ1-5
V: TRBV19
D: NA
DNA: TGTGCCAGTAGTGCCCCACAGGGAACACGTCAGCCCCAGCATTTT
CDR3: CASSAPQGTRQPQHF

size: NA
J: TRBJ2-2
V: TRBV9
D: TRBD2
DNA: TGTGCCAGCAGCGTACCCGGACTAGCGGGGGGGCAGAACGCCGGGGAGCTGTTTTTT
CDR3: CASSVPGLAGGQNAGELFF

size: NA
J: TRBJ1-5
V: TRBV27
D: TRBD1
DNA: TGTGCCAGCAGTTTATGGACAGGGAATCAGCCCCAGCATTTT
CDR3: CASSLWTGNQPQHF

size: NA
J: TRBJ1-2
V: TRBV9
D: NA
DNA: TGTGCCAGCAGCGATTGGGAGTACGGCTACACCTTC
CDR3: CASSDWEYGYTF

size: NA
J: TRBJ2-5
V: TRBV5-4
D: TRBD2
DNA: TGTGCCAGTGCCCCCGTGGGGGGGACAGAGACCCAGTACTTC
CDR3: CASAPVGGTETQYF

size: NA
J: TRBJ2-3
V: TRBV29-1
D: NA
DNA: TGCAGCGCTCTGACAGGATTCACAGATACGCAGTATTTT
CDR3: CSALTGFTDTQYF

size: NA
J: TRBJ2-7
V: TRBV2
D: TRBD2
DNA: TGTGCCAGCAGTGAAGCGCTGGTAGCGGGCGCCTACGAGCAGTACTTC
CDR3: CASSEALVAGAYEQYF

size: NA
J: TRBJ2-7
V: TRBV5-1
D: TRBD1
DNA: TGCGCCAGTAGGGGAACAGGGGCCTACGAGCAGTACTTC
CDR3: CASRGTGAYEQYF

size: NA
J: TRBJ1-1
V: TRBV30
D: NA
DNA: TGTGCCTGGAGTGTGCAGGGGCGGAACACTGAAGCTTTCTTT
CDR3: CAWSVQGRNTEAFF

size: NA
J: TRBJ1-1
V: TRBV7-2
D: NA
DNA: TGTGCCAGCAGCCTCGGAGCGGACGTGAACACTGAAGCTTTCTTT
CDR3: CASSLGADVNTEAFF

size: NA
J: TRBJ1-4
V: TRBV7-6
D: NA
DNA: TGTGCCAGCAGTCAGGGGCTACGGACTAATGAAAAACTGTTTTTT
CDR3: CASSQGLRTNEKLFF

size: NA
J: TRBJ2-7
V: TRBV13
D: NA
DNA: TGTGCCAGCAGCTTACCGGGACAAAGCTACGAGCAGTACTTC
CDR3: CASSLPGQSYEQYF

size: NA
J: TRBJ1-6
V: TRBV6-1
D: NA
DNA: TGTGCCAGCAGTGAAGCGCTATCACCCCTCCACTTT
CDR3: CASSEALSPLHF

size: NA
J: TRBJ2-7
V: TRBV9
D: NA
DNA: TGTGCCAGCAGCGTCGGGGGACAGTTGGTGGCCTACGAGCAGTACTTC
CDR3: CASSVGGQLVAYEQYF

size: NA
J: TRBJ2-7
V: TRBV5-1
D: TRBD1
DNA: TGCGCCAGCAGCTTGGGAGGCGGGACAGGGTTCGACGAGCAGTACTTC
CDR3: CASSLGGGTGFDEQYF

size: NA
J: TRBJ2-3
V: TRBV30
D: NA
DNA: TGTGCCTGGAGCCGTCGACGGGCGCCGGGGTACACAGATACGCAGTATTTT
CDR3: CAWSRRRAPGYTDTQYF

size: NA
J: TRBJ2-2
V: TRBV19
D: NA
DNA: TGTGCCAGTAGTATTACGCAGACGAACACCGGGGAGCTGTTTTTT
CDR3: CASSITQTNTGELFF

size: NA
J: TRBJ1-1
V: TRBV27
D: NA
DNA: TGTGCCAGCAGTCCCCAAACGTTTACAGGGATTTCTGAAGCTTTCTTT
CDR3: CASSPQTFTGISEAFF

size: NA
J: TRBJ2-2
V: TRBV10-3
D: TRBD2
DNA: TGTGCCATCACTGTAGCGGGATGGACCGGGGAGCTGTTTTTT
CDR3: CAITVAGWTGELFF

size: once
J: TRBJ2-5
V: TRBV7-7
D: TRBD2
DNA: TGTGCTAGCAGCCCTAGCGGGGGGGCCAGAGAGACCCAGTACTTC
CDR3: CASSPSGGARETQYF

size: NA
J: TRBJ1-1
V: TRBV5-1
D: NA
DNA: TGCGCCAGCAGCTTGGGAAGTAGGGGGAACACTGAAGCTTTCTTT
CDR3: CASSLGSRGNTEAFF